A selection of T cell receptor beta chains follows, all from one sample in a study of blood T cell repertoires in COVID-19. Libraries were prepared by immunoSEQ multiplex PCR; TCRdb keeps only in-frame clonotypes and omits some of them. Here the sample spans around 300,000 clones, 70% to 90% being singletons. Sequencing was carried out using peripheral blood. The receptors come from a woman between 50 and 59 years old with active or convalescent COVID-19. Both conserved end residues are part of each CDR3. The D gene is left open where the match is weak. Clone size is not always given. Where it is, it says once, few, many or a class for expanded clones.

>-|-|TRBJ1-5|TRBV24-1
CATSGEGSNQPQHF
TGTGCCACCAGTGGGGAGGGCAGCAATCAGCCCCAGCATTTT
>TRBD2|-|TRBJ2-1|TRBV9
CASSVSGTSGRAFYNEQFF
TGTGCCAGCAGCGTGTCCGGGACTAGCGGGAGGGCCTTTTACAATGAGCAGTTCTTC
>TRBD2|-|TRBJ2-5|TRBV5-4
CASSLKTGGETQYF
TGTGCCAGCAGCTTAAAGACGGGGGGGGAGACCCAGTACTTC
>TRBD1|-|TRBJ1-2|TRBV7-2
CASSLGRARGNYGYTF
TGTGCCAGCAGCTTAGGAAGGGCCAGGGGGAACTATGGCTACACCTTC
>-|-|TRBJ2-7|TRBV20-1
CSARAYYEQYF
TGCAGTGCCAGGGCGTACTACGAGCAGTACTTC
>-|-|TRBJ1-1|TRBV5-1
CASSEQGNTEAFF
TGCGCCAGCAGTGAGCAGGGAAACACTGAAGCTTTCTTT
>-|-|TRBJ1-6|TRBV27
CASSLLAGRGGSPLHF
TGTGCCAGCAGTTTGCTCGCGGGAAGGGGGGGTTCACCCCTCCACTTT
>TRBD2|-|TRBJ2-3|TRBV28
CASSPGLAGDTQYF
TGTGCCAGCAGTCCGGGACTAGCGGGAGATACGCAGTATTTT
>TRBD2|-|TRBJ2-7|TRBV3-1/TRBV3-2
CASSRGLAGHYEQYF
TGTGCCAGCAGCCGAGGACTAGCGGGACACTACGAGCAGTACTTC
>-|once|TRBJ2-2|TRBV9
CASSVGRVNTGELFF
TGTGCCAGCAGCGTAGGGAGGGTGAACACCGGGGAGCTGTTTTTT
>TRBD1|-|TRBJ2-1|TRBV24-1
CATSRGQGRDNEQFF
TGTGCCACCAGTAGAGGACAGGGTAGGGACAATGAGCAGTTCTTC
>TRBD1|few|TRBJ1-5|TRBV2
CASSEHRGENQPQHF
TGTGCCAGCAGTGAGCACAGGGGGGAAAATCAGCCCCAGCATTTT
>-|-|TRBJ2-3|TRBV11-3
CASSLGHRTDTQYF
TGTGCCAGCAGCCTGGGACACCGCACAGATACGCAGTATTTT
>TRBD1|-|TRBJ1-2|TRBV2
CASIPDRARGYTF
TGTGCCAGCATCCCGGACAGGGCGAGAGGCTACACCTTC
>TRBD2|once|TRBJ2-1|TRBV27
CASRSTSGWVGYNEQFF
TGTGCCAGCAGGTCGACTAGCGGGTGGGTGGGCTACAATGAGCAGTTCTTC
>-|few|TRBJ2-1|TRBV28
CASTSQRRLLMGYNEQFF
TGTGCCAGCACCTCTCAGCGGAGACTATTGATGGGCTACAATGAGCAGTTCTTC
>-|-|TRBJ2-1|TRBV7-9
CASSLGGAGRMYNEQFF
TGTGCCAGCAGCTTAGGAGGCGCGGGCCGTATGTACAATGAGCAGTTCTTC
>TRBD1|once|TRBJ2-7|TRBV29-1
CSVGGQGADEQYF
TGCAGCGTAGGCGGACAGGGGGCCGACGAGCAGTACTTC
>-|-|TRBJ2-3|TRBV3-1/TRBV3-2
CASSQGPWATQYF
TGTGCCAGCAGCCAAGGGCCTTGGGCTACGCAGTATTTT
>-|-|TRBJ2-1|TRBV11-2
CASSLGGAEQFF
TGTGCCAGCAGCTTAGGCGGGGCCGAGCAGTTCTTC
>-|-|TRBJ2-7|TRBV18
CASCAGGALEQYF
TGTGCCAGCTGCGCTGGGGGGGCTCTCGAGCAGTACTTC
>TRBD2|-|TRBJ2-1|TRBV3-1/TRBV3-2
CASSQGVGRAHNEQFF
TGTGCCAGCAGCCAAGGTGTCGGGAGGGCCCATAATGAGCAGTTCTTC
>TRBD2|-|TRBJ2-1|TRBV7-9
CASSLAALGRTSYNEQFF
TGTGCCAGCAGCTTAGCGGCCCTCGGGAGGACCTCCTACAATGAGCAGTTCTTC
>TRBD2|-|TRBJ2-2|TRBV6-1
CASSEGRLAGGTGELFF
TGTGCCAGCAGTGAGGGTAGACTAGCGGGAGGCACCGGGGAGCTGTTTTTT
>-|-|TRBJ2-1|TRBV27
CASSLSGARQGRRNEQFF
TGTGCCAGCAGTTTATCAGGGGCCAGGCAGGGGAGACGGAATGAGCAGTTCTTC
>-|-|TRBJ1-6|TRBV27
CASSFESGDNSPLHF
TGTGCCAGCAGTTTCGAGTCAGGGGACAATTCACCCCTCCACTTT
>-|-|TRBJ2-3|TRBV6-5
CASSYSGATTDTQYF
TGTGCCAGCAGTTACTCGGGAGCTACCACAGATACGCAGTATTTT
>-|-|TRBJ2-5|TRBV7-7
CASSPLTPLQETQYF
TGTGCTAGCAGCCCACTGACTCCCCTACAAGAGACCCAGTACTTC
>TRBD2|medium-sized|TRBJ2-7|TRBV7-9
CASSLQTSGSSYEQYF
TGTGCCAGCAGCCTCCAGACTAGCGGGAGCTCCTACGAGCAGTACTTC
>TRBD2|-|TRBJ2-4|TRBV3-1/TRBV3-2
CASSGPGGAGNIQYF
TGTGCCAGCAGCGGCCCGGGGGGGGCGGGTAACATTCAGTACTTC
>-|-|TRBJ1-1|TRBV15
CATSRDSANTEAFF
TGTGCCACCAGCAGAGACAGCGCTAACACTGAAGCTTTCTTT
>TRBD2|once|TRBJ2-1|TRBV5-4
CASSFGTSGSNEQFF
TGTGCCAGCAGCTTCGGGACTAGCGGTTCCAATGAGCAGTTCTTC
>TRBD1|-|TRBJ1-3|TRBV4-2
CASSRVTGAGNTIYF
TGTGCCAGCAGCCGAGTGACAGGGGCTGGAAACACCATATATTTT
>TRBD1|-|TRBJ2-1|TRBV5-1
CASSLGTGLDSYNEQFF
TGCGCCAGCAGCTTGGGGACAGGGCTTGACTCCTACAATGAGCAGTTCTTC
>TRBD1|-|TRBJ2-1|TRBV7-9
CASSDTGTGNEQFF
TGTGCCAGCAGCGACACCGGGACAGGGAATGAGCAGTTCTTC